This is a list of T cell receptor beta chains from one sample in a study of blood T cell repertoires in COVID-19. Assay used: immunoSEQ multiplex PCR; TCRdb lists only in-frame clones, some missing. The top ten clones hold 1% of a sample with some 310,000 clones, 87% of them seen once. The sequenced sample was peripheral blood. These receptors were obtained from a man between 45 and 60 years old with active or convalescent COVID-19. Each CDR3 is given with its conserved first and last residue. Each record gives: D gene, J gene, V gene, clone size, CDR3 protein, CDR3 DNA. A D gene is named only where the DNA matches it firmly. Rows give clone size only sometimes, using once, few, many, or a class for an expanded clone.

TRBD1	TRBJ1-4	TRBV18	.	CASSVTGTGGTNEKLFF	TGTGCCAGCTCAGTAACCGGGACAGGGGGAACTAATGAAAAACTGTTTTTT
.	TRBJ2-5	TRBV19	.	CASSNVGQPQETQYF	TGTGCCAGTAGTAATGTCGGACAGCCCCAAGAGACCCAGTACTTC
TRBD1	TRBJ1-5	TRBV2	.	CASMTGQGLVAPQHF	TGTGCCAGCATGACGGGACAGGGCCTGGTTGCGCCCCAGCATTTT
TRBD1	TRBJ1-6	TRBV11-2	.	CASSTDRGNSPLHF	TGTGCCAGCAGCACCGACAGGGGGAATTCACCCCTCCACTTT
.	TRBJ2-7	TRBV6-5	.	CASSRGPARNEQYF	TGTGCCAGCAGTCGCGGCCCCGCCCGGAACGAGCAGTACTTC
.	TRBJ2-3	TRBV7-8	.	CASSAYTDTQYF	TGTGCCAGCAGCGCGTACACAGATACGCAGTATTTT
.	TRBJ1-1	TRBV6-5	.	CASRPGLNTEAFF	TGTGCCAGCAGGCCCGGTTTGAACACTGAAGCTTTCTTT
TRBD2	TRBJ2-7	TRBV10-3	.	CAISGGRAGDAYEQYF	TGTGCCATCAGCGGGGGGAGAGCGGGAGATGCCTACGAGCAGTACTTC
.	TRBJ2-6	TRBV18	.	CASSPLTGISGANVLTF	TGTGCCAGCTCACCACTTACAGGGATCTCTGGGGCCAACGTCCTGACTTTC
TRBD1	TRBJ1-4	TRBV6-6	.	CASSSRVGGQGRKDTNEKLFF	TGTGCCAGCAGCTCCAGGGTTGGTGGACAGGGTCGTAAGGACACTAATGAAAAACTGTTTTTT
.	TRBJ1-2	TRBV12-3/TRBV12-4	.	CASRHRIYGYTF	TGTGCCAGCAGGCACAGGATCTATGGCTACACCTTC
.	TRBJ1-3	TRBV6-5	.	CASSYSVTGNTIYF	TGTGCCAGCAGTTACTCTGTAACTGGAAACACCATATATTTT
TRBD2	TRBJ2-3	TRBV9	.	CASSVGHGLGLAGGPCTDTQYF	TGTGCCAGCAGCGTAGGTCACGGGTTGGGACTAGCGGGGGGCCCATGTACAGATACGCAGTATTTT
.	TRBJ2-3	TRBV7-9	.	CASSLWSTGKDTQYF	TGTGCCAGCAGCTTATGGTCCACAGGGAAAGATACGCAGTATTTT
TRBD1	TRBJ1-2	TRBV7-2	.	CVSSLTGANYGYTF	TGTGTCAGCAGCCTTACAGGGGCTAACTATGGCTACACCTTC
TRBD1	TRBJ1-1	TRBV10-2	.	CASRLQGDTEAFF	TGCGCCAGCAGACTCCAGGGGGACACTGAAGCTTTCTTT
TRBD2	TRBJ2-7	TRBV6-1	.	CASSGGTTYEQYF	TGTGCCAGCAGCGGCGGGACTACCTACGAGCAGTACTTC
TRBD1	TRBJ2-3	TRBV19	.	CASSPRTGTRTDTQYF	TGTGCCAGTAGTCCGCGGACAGGGACTCGCACAGATACGCAGTATTTT
.	TRBJ1-2	TRBV21-1	.	CASSNPKGDREKGYTF	TGTGCCAGCAGCAACCCAAAAGGGGACAGGGAGAAAGGCTACACCTTC
TRBD1	TRBJ1-6	TRBV30	.	CAWSVHRGNLETPLHF	TGTGCCTGGAGTGTACACAGGGGGAATCTCGAGACCCCCCTCCACTTT
TRBD1	TRBJ1-2	TRBV5-1	.	CASSLGQAPGGYTF	TGCGCCAGCAGCCTCGGACAGGCCCCCGGCGGCTACACCTTC
.	TRBJ1-4	TRBV21-1	.	CASSKIWRGPTNEKLFF	TGTGCCAGCAGCAAAATCTGGAGAGGGCCAACTAATGAAAAACTGTTTTTT
TRBD2	TRBJ2-7	TRBV4-2	once	CASSSGTSGSLVYEQYF	TGTGCCAGCAGCTCAGGGACTAGCGGGAGTCTGGTCTACGAGCAGTACTTC
TRBD1	TRBJ1-4	TRBV4-1	.	CASSYPDRTNEKLFF	TGCGCCAGCAGCTACCCGGACAGGACTAATGAAAAACTGTTTTTT
.	TRBJ1-6	TRBV28	once	CASSLGRGRSPLHF	TGTGCCAGCAGTTTAGGCAGGGGCCGGTCACCCCTCCACTTT
.	TRBJ2-7	TRBV7-2	.	CASSLGGLASYEQYF	TGTGCCAGCAGCTTAGGTGGGCTAGCTTCCTACGAGCAGTACTTC
.	TRBJ2-7	TRBV12-3/TRBV12-4	.	CASSPRGLEQYF	TGTGCCAGCAGTCCCCGTGGGCTCGAGCAGTACTTC
TRBD2	TRBJ2-3	TRBV30	.	CAWSPGTSGGTDTQYF	TGTGCCTGGAGCCCCGGGACTAGCGGGGGCACAGATACGCAGTATTTT
TRBD2	TRBJ2-3	TRBV5-4	once	CASSAGTSGGAAADTQYF	TGTGCCAGCAGCGCCGGGACTAGCGGGGGGGCCGCGGCAGATACGCAGTATTTT
TRBD1	TRBJ2-7	TRBV18	.	CASSPRQGAYEQYF	TGTGCCAGCTCGCCGAGACAGGGGGCTTACGAGCAGTACTTC
.	TRBJ1-4	TRBV28	.	CASSSFTVGNEKLFF	TGTGCCAGCAGTTCCTTCACGGTCGGTAATGAAAAACTGTTTTTT
.	TRBJ2-7	TRBV28	.	CASAYSPSYEQYF	TGTGCCAGCGCGTACTCCCCCTCCTACGAGCAGTACTTC
.	TRBJ2-5	TRBV19	.	CASSRAEQETQYF	TGTGCCAGTAGCAGGGCCGAGCAAGAGACCCAGTACTTC
TRBD1	TRBJ2-7	TRBV29-1	.	CSVVRDRDLLEQYF	TGCAGCGTTGTAAGGGACAGGGATCTCCTCGAGCAGTACTTC
.	TRBJ1-1	TRBV2	once	CASKFYEQNTEAFF	TGTGCCAGCAAGTTCTACGAGCAGAACACTGAAGCTTTCTTT
TRBD2	TRBJ2-3	TRBV6-5	.	CASRSGGVVDTQYF	TGTGCCAGCAGGAGCGGGGGGGTAGTAGATACGCAGTATTTT
.	TRBJ1-1	TRBV5-4	.	CASSPARRGNTEAFF	TGTGCCAGCAGCCCTGCTAGGAGGGGGAACACTGAAGCTTTCTTT
.	TRBJ2-3	TRBV14	.	CASSPTRGWADTQYF	TGTGCCAGCAGCCCGACTCGGGGGTGGGCAGATACGCAGTATTTT
.	TRBJ1-5	TRBV4-1	.	CASSQEAQGRQPQHF	TGCGCCAGCAGCCAAGAGGCACAGGGACGCCAGCCCCAGCATTTT
.	TRBJ1-4	TRBV28	.	CASSWGGNEKLFF	TGTGCCAGCAGCTGGGGGGGGAATGAAAAACTGTTTTTT
TRBD1	TRBJ2-1	TRBV9	.	CASSPRTGTNEQFF	TGTGCCAGCAGCCCGCGGACAGGGACAAATGAGCAGTTCTTC